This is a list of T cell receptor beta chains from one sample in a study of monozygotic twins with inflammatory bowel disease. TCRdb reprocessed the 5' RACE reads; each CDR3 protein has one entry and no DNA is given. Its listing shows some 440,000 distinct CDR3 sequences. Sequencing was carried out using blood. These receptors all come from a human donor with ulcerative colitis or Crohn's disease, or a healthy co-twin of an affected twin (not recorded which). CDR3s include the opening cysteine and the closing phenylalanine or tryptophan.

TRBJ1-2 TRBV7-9 CASSSDTMGGYTF
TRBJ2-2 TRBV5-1 CASSPASAPSTGELFF
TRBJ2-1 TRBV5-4 CASSLGTRGSSYNEQFF
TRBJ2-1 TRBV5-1 CASGQGVGNEQFF
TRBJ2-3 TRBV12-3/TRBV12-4 CASSLLVLERDTQYF
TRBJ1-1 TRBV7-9 CASSLETRRAFF
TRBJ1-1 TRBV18 CASSPPSTANTEAFF
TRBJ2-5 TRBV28 CVAKREGAETQYF
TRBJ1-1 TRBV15 CATAPRVMNTEAFF
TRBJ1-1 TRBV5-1 CASSQRNTEAFF
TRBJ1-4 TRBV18 CASSPGAREKLFF
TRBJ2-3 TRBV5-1 CASSFRTTDTQYF
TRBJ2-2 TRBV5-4 CASSSLQGGVTGELFF
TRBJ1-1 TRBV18 CASSPTGTAEAFF
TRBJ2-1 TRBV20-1 CSARDWTSGSSYNEQFF
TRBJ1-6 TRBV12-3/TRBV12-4 CASSRQGVVSPLHF
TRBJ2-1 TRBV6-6 CASSSTGGHNEQFF
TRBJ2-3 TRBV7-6 CASSLDTQSTDTQYF
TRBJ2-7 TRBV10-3 CAISDLVRTSGRAGEQYF
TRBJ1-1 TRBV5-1 CASSLAGVDTEAFF
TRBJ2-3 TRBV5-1 CASSLRPRGGDTQYF
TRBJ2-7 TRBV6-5 CASSSGSWNEQYF
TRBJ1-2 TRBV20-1 CSAASGGGANYGYTF
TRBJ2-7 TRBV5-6 CASTLGVSPYEQYF
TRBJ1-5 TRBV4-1 CASSQDFAGRSNQPQHF
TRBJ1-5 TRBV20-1 CSAPGQDQPQHF
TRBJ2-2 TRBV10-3 CAIRSGTVTGELFF
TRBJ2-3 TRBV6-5 CASSYGSSTDTQYF
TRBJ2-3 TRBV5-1 CASSTASGAGTDTQYF
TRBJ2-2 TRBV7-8 CASVFDRDTGELFF
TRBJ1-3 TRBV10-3 CAISEGTDPGNTIYF
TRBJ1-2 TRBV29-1 CSVRQGLDGYTF
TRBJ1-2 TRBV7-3 CASSSGTGEGYTF
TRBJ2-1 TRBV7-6 CASSLFPTDNEQFF
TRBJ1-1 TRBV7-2 CASSPGTGGLDTEAFF
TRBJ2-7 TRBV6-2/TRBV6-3 CASSRGMTYEQYF
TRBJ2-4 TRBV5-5 CASSKTGATSLAKNIQYF
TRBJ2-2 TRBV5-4 CASSLATSGGQLPGELFF
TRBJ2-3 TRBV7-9 CASSFTWADTQYF
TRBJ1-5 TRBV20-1 CSAVTGPDQPQHF
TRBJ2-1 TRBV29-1 CSAYVGNEQFF
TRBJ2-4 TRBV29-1 CSPFPPPASRQKGIQYF
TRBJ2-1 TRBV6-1 CASGSYNEQFF
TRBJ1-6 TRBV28 CASSLGGLLDSPLHF
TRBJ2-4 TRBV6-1 CASSPGLAGAKNIQYF
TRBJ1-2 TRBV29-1 CSASGQGGGYTF
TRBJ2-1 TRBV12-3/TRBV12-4 CASSPRPGLASYNEQFF
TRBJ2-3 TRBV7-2 CASRRPTSGSPSDTQYF
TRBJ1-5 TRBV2 CASSAVGVSGLGSNQPQHF
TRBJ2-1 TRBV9 CASSSLIGGQGEGEQFF